This TCR beta chain was obtained from a study of cytomegalovirus exposure and HLA in healthy donors. The primer mix had 60 Vbeta and 13 Jbeta primers. Methods used by the authors: Unique TCR beta chains totaled 65 million to 95 million in a later count, with roughly 12 million of them shared. The table came from immunoSEQ multiplex PCR; TCRdb's copy has only in-frame clones and leaves some out. V, J and clone size were drawn from that table, and D and trimming were deduced from the DNA. The repertoire consists of 180,000 or so clones, with more than 65% occurring once and the leading ten covering 2% to 3%. General study points: Further analysis was carried out later, and it showed several of the most significant clusters appearing linked to common viral pathogens. CMV antigen specificity was confirmed in vitro for a few CMV-associated chains.

With respect to this clone: Its antigen is unknown.

CDR1 and CDR2 from the germline V gene are SGHRS and YFSETQ. This CDR3 comprises 13 residues. Trimming removed 0 bases at V and 4 bases at J, with 5 bases between. Sequencing used PBMCs. J is TRBJ1-5 and V is TRBV5-1; D not resolved. This sequence was found in a woman aged 25-40 years in good health and CMV-seropositive. The DNA for the CDR3 is TGCGCCAGCAGCTTGGACGGTAATCAGCCCCAGCATTTT. Translation gives CASSLDGNQPQHF.